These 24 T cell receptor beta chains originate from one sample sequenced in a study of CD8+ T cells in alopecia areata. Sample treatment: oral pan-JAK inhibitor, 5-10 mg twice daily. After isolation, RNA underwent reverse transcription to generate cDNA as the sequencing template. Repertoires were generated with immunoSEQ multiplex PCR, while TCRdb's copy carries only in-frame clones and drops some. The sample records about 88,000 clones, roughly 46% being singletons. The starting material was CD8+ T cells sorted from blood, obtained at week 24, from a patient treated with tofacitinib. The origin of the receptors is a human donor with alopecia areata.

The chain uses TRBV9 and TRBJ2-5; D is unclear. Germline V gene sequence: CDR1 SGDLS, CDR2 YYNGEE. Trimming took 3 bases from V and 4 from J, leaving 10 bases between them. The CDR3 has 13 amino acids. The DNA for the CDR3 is TGTGCCAGCAGCGCCACTCTCCGAGAGACCCAGTACTTC. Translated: CASSATLRETQYF. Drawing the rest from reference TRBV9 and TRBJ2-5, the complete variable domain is DSGVTQTPKHLITATGQRVTLRCSPRSGDLSVYWYQQSLDQGLQFLIQYYNGEERAKGNILERFSAQQFPDLHSELNLSSLELGDSALYFCASSATLRETQYFGPGTRLLVL.

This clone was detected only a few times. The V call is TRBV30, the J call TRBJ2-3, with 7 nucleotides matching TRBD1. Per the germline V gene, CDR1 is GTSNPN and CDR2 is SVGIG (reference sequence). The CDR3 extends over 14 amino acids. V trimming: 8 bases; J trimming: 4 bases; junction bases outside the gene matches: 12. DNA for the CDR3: TGTGCCAGCAGTGACGGACAGGACGCAGATACGCAGTATTTT. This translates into CASSDGQDADTQYF.

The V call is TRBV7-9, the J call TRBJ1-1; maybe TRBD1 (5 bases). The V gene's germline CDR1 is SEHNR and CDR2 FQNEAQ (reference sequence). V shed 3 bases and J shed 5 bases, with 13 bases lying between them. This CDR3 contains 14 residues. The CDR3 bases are TGTGCCAGCAGCTTCGAGGGGTTGGGGACTGAAGCTTTCTTT. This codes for CASSFEGLGTEAFF. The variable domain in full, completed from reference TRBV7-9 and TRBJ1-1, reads DTGVSQNPRHKITKRGQNVTFRCDPISEHNRLYWYRQTLGQGPEFLTYFQNEAQLEKSRLLSDRFSAERPKGSFSTLEIQRTEQGDSAMYLCASSFEGLGTEAFFGQGTRLTVV.

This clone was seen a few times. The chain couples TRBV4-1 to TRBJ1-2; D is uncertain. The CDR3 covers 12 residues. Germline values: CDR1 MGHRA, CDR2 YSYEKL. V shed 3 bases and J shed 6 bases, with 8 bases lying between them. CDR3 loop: CASSHRKDGYTF. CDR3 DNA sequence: TGCGCCAGCAGCCACAGGAAGGATGGCTACACCTTC.

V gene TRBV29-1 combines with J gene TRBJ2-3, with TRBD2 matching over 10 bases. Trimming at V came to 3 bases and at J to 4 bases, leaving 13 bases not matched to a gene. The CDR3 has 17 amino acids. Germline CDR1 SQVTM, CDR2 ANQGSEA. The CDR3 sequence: CSVEGLAGGSPPDTQYF. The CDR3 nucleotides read TGCAGCGTTGAGGGGTTAGCGGGAGGCTCCCCGCCAGATACGCAGTATTTT.

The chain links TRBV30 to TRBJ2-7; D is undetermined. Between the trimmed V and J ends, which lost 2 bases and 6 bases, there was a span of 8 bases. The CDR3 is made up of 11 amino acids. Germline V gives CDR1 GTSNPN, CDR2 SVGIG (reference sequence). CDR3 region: CAWSFLGEQYF. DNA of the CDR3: TGTGCCTGGAGTTTCCTTGGCGAGCAGTACTTC. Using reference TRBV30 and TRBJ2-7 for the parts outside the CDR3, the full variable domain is SQTIHQWPATLVQPVGSPLSLECTVEGTSNPNLYWYRQAAGRGLQLLFYSVGIGQISSEVPQNLSASRPQDRQFILSSKKLLLSDSGFYLCAWSFLGEQYFGPGTRLTVT.

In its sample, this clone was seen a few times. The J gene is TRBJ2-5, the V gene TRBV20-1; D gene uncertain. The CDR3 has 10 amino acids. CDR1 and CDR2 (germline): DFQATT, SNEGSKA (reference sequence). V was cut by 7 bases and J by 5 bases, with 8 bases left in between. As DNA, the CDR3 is TGCAGTGACAGTCGGGAGACCCAGTACTTC. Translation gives CSDSRETQYF.

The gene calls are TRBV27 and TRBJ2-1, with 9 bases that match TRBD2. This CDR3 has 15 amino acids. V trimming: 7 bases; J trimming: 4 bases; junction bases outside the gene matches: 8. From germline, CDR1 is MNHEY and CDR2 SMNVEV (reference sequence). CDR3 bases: TGTGCCAGCAATCTTAGCGGGAGTGGGTACAATGAGCAGTTCTTC. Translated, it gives CASNLSGSGYNEQFF.

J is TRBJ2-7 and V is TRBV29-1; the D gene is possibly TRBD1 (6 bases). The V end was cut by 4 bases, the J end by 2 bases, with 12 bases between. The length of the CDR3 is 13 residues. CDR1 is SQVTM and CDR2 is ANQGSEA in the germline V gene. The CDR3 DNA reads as TGCAGCGTTGTTGGGGGCAGGACCTACGAGCAGTACTTC. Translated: CSVVGGRTYEQYF.

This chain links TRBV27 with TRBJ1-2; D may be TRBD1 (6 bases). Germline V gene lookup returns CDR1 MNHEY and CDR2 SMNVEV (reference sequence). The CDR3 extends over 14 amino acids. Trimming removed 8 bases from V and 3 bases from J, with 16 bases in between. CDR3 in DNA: TGTGCCAGCGGCCTATATGGGGGGCACTATGGCTACACCTTC. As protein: CASGLYGGHYGYTF.

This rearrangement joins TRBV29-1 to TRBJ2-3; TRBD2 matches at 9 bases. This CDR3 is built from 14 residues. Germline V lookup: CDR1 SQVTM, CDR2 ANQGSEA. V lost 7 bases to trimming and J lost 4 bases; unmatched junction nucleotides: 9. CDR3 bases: TGCAGCGGCCTGGGGCGGGAGGGGGCAGATACGCAGTATTTT. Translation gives CSGLGREGADTQYF.

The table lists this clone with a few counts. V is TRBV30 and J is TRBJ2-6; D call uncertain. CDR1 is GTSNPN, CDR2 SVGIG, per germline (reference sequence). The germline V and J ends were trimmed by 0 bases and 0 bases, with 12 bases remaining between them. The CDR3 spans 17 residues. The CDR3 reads CAWSVHGLTSGANVLTF. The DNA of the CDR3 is TGTGCCTGGAGTGTACACGGCCTAACCTCTGGGGCCAACGTCCTGACTTTC.

The CDR3 coding sequence is TGCAGCGCCCGGGACAGTACAGATACGCAGTATTTT. This gives the protein CSARDSTDTQYF. V usage is TRBV29-1 and J usage is TRBJ2-3; 7 positions agree with TRBD1. Trimming cost V 7 bases and J 3 bases; bases outside gene matches: 4. Germline CDR1 SQVTM, CDR2 ANQGSEA. This CDR3 is 12 amino acids long.

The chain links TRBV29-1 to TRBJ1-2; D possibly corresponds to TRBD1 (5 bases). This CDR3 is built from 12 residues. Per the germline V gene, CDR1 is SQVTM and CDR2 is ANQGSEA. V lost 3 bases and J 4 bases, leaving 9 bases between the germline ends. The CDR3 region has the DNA TGCAGCGTTGACACAGGCTTCTATGGCTACACCTTC. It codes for CSVDTGFYGYTF.

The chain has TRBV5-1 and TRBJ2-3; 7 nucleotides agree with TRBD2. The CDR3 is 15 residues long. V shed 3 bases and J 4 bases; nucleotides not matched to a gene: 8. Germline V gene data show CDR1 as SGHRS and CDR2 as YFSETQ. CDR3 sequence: CASSYSGGTSDTQYF. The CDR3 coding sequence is TGCGCCAGCAGCTACTCGGGAGGCACCTCAGATACGCAGTATTTT. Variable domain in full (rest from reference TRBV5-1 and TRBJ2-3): KAGVTQTPRYLIKTRGQQVTLSCSPISGHRSVSWYQQTPGQGLQFLFEYFSETQRNKGNFPGRFSGRQFSNSRSEMNVSTLELGDSALYLCASSYSGGTSDTQYFGPGTRLTVL.

The CDR3 DNA is TGCGCCAGCAGCCCGTATTCCGGGACGTCGACCGGGGAGCTGTTTTTT. Protein product: CASSPYSGTSTGELFF. This chain uses TRBV4-1 with TRBJ2-2, with D tentatively TRBD1 or TRBD2 (5 bases each). V lost 4 bases to trimming and J lost 5 bases, with 17 bases between them. Per the germline V gene, CDR1 is MGHRA and CDR2 is YSYEKL. The length of the CDR3 is 16 residues.

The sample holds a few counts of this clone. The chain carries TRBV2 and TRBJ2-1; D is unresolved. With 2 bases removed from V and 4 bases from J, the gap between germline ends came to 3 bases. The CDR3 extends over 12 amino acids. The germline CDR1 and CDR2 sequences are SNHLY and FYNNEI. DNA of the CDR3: TGTGCCAGCAGTGAAAAGTACAATGAGCAGTTCTTC. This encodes CASSEKYNEQFF.

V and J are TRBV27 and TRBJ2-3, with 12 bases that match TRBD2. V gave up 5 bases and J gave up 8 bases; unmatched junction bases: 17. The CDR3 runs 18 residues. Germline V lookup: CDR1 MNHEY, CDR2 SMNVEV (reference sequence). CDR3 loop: CASSRLTSGRLMLVTQYF. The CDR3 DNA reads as TGTGCCAGCAGTAGGTTAACTAGCGGGAGGTTAATGCTCGTTACGCAGTATTTT.

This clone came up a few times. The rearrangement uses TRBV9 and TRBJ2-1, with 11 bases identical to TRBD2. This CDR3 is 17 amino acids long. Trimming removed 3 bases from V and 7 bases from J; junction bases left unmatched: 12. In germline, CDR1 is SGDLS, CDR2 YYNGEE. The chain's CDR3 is CASSASQLAGEDNEQFF. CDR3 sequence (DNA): TGTGCCAGCAGCGCCTCCCAACTAGCGGGAGAAGATAATGAGCAGTTCTTC.

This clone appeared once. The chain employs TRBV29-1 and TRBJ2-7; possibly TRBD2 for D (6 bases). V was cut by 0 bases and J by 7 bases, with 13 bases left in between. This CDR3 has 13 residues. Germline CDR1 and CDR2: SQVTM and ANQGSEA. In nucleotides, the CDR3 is TGCAGCGTTGAAGAGGGGGGTCTGGGGGAGCAGTACTTC. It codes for CSVEEGGLGEQYF.

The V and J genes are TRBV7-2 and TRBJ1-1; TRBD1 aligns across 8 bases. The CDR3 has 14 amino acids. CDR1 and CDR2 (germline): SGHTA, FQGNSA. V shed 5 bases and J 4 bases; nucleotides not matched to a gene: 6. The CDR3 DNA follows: TGTGCCAGCAGCCCCGGTCAGGGGGCCACTGAAGCTTTCTTT. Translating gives CASSPGQGATEAFF.

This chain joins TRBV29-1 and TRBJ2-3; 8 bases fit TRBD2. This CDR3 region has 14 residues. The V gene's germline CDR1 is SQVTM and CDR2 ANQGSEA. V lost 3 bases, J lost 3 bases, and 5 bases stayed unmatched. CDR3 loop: CSVDGTRRTDTQYF. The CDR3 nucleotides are TGCAGCGTTGATGGGACTAGACGAACAGATACGCAGTATTTT.

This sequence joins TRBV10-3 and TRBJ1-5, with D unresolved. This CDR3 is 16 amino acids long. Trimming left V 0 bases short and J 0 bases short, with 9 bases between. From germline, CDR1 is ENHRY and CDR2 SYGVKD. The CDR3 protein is CAISESGGNSNQPQHF. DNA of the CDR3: TGTGCCATCAGTGAGTCCGGCGGAAATAGCAATCAGCCCCAGCATTTT.

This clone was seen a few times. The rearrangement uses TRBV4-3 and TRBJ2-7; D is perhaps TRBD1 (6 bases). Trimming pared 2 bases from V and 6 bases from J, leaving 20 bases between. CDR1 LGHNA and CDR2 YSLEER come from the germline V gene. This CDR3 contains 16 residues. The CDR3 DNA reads TGCGCCAGCAGCCAAAGGGCAGGGGCCGGGTCGGCCGAGCAGTACTTC. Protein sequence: CASSQRAGAGSAEQYF.